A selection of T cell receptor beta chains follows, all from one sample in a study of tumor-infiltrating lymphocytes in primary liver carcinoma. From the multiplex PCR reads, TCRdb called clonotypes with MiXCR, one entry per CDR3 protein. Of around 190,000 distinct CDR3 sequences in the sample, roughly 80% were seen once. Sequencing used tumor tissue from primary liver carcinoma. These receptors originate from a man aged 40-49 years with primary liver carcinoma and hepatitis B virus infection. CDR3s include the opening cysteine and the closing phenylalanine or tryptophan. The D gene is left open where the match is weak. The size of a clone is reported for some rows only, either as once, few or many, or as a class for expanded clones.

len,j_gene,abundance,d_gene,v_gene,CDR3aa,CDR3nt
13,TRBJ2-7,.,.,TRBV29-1,CSIAQRKPYEQYF,TGCAGCATTGCCCAGCGGAAGCCCTACGAGCAGTACTTC
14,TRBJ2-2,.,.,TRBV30,CAWRGLEDIGELFF,TGTGCCTGGAGAGGTCTGGAGGACATCGGGGAGCTGTTTTTT
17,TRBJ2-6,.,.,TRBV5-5,CASSLVPTNSGANVLTF,TGTGCCAGCAGCTTGGTTCCTACCAACTCTGGTGCCAACGTCCTGACTTTC
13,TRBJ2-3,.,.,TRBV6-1,CASSEAKSQPQYF,TGTGCCAGCAGTGAAGCGAAAAGCCAGCCCCAGTATTTT
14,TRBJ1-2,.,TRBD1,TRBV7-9,CARRWDRGLHGYNF,TGTGCCAGGAGATGGGACAGGGGGCTTCATGGCTACAACTTC
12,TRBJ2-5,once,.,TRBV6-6,CASTPDWETLYF,TGTGCCAGCACTCCCGACTGGGAGACCCTGTACTTC
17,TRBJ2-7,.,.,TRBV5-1,CASSSAPVSILGDEQYF,TGCGCCAGCAGCTCGGCCCCCGTGAGTATACTAGGTGACGAGCAGTACTTC
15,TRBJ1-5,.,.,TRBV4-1,CASSQGLDSNQPQHF,TGCGCCAGCAGCCAGGGGCTCGATAGCAATCAGCCCCAACATTTT
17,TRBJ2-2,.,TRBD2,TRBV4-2,CVSSQEGAGGLTGELLF,TGTGTCAGCAGCCAAGAAGGAGCGGGAGGTCTCACCGGGGAGCTGCTTTTT
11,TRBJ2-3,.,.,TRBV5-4,CASIQNERTVF,TGTGCCAGCATCCAGAACGAAAGGACTGTTTTT
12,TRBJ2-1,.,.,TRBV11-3,CANSLNANDQFF,TGTGCCAACAGCCTAAATGCCAATGACCAGTTCTTC
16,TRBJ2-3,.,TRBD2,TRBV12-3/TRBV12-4,CASSSSTSGVTDRQYF,TGTGCCAGCAGTTCGAGCACTAGCGGGGTCACAGATAGGCAGTATTTT
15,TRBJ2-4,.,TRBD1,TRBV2,CASSEEQGSINTQYF,TGTGCCAGTAGTGAAGAACAGGGGAGTATCAACACTCAGTACTTC
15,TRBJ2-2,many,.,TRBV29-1,CSVVLVGAFTGELFF,TGCAGCGTTGTTCTAGTGGGAGCCTTCACCGGGGAGCTGTTTTTT
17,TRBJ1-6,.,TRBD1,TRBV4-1,CASSQDRGQGQNSPLHF,TGCGCCAGCAGCCAAGATCGGGGACAGGGCCAGAATTCACCCCTCCATTTT
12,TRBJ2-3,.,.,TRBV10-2,CASSHTIGRMYF,TGCGCCAGCAGCCACACTATCGGGAGAATGTATTTT
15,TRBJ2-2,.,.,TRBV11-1,CASSTGETNTGWLFF,TGTGCCAGCAGCACGGGAGAGACTAACACCGGGTGGCTGTTTTTT
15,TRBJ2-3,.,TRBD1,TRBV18,CASSPRQGVTDTRYF,TGTGCCAGCTCACCGAGACAGGGGGTAACAGATACGCGGTATTTT
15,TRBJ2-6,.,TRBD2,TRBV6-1,CPSSFGTSGIDVVTF,TGTCCCAGCAGTTTTGGGACTAGCGGGATCGACGTCGTGACTTTC
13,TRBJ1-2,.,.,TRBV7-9,CSSSLSGARGYTF,TGTTCCAGCAGCTTATCCGGGGCGCGGGGTTACACCTTC
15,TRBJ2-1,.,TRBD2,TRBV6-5,CASSYRPAGGSEQFF,TGTGCCAGCAGTTACCGTCCAGCGGGAGGAAGTGAGCAGTTCTTC
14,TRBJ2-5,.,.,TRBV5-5,CASSLARFQESQYF,TGTGCCAGCAGCTTGGCTCGGTTTCAGGAGAGCCAGTATTTC